What follows are 6 T cell receptor beta chains derived from one specimen sequenced in a study of metastatic and nonmetastatic thyroid tumors. Every patient underwent thyroid surgery untreated. TCRdb used MiXCR to call clones anew from the PCR reads. The repertoire has 30,000 to 50,000 clones, approximately 20% of them found once; the top ten carry roughly 13%. Material for sequencing was tumor tissue. These TCRs come from a female donor with papillary thyroid cancer or a benign thyroid nodule (not recorded which). Some clones in this sample may be carry-over from other donors' samples.

The sample holds a few counts of this clone. The junction shows a germline mismatch at one end, possibly a read error. The CDR3 loop reads CASILDPGLGAFF. The CDR3 bases are TGCGCCAGCATCTTGGACCCGGGTCTAGGGGCTTTCTTT. The V and J genes are TRBV5-1 and TRBJ1-1; D remains ambiguous. This CDR3 contains 13 residues. Germline V gene lookup returns CDR1 SGHRS and CDR2 YFSETQ.

This clone was seen repeatedly, ten times or more. The J gene is TRBJ2-7, the V gene TRBV5-1, with 7 bases matching TRBD1. V dropped 4 bases and J dropped 4; count of bases not matched to a gene: 5. There are 13 residues in the CDR3. Germline V gives CDR1 SGHRS, CDR2 YFSETQ. The CDR3 sequence is CASSPGQPYEQYF. The CDR3 DNA is TGCGCCAGCAGCCCGGGACAGCCTTACGAGCAGTACTTC.

The V call is TRBV27, the J call TRBJ2-1; TRBD1 might be the D (6 bases). Between the trimmed V and J ends, which lost 7 bases and 5 bases, there was a span of 12 bases. This CDR3 contains 13 residues. Germline lookup yields CDR1 MNHEY and CDR2 SMNVEV (reference sequence). The CDR3 bases are TGTGCCAGCAAAAGGGGGTCGGACAATGAGCAGTTCTTC. This encodes CASKRGSDNEQFF.

The table lists this clone with many counts. CDR3 bases: TGTGCCAGTAGTATTATTCGAGGGGAAAGTCAGCCCCAGCATTTT. Translating gives CASSIIRGESQPQHF. The chain is built from TRBV19 and TRBJ1-5; perhaps TRBD1 as D (5 bases). Germline V CDR1 and CDR2: LNHDA, SQIVND (reference sequence). Trimming removed 3 bases from V and 6 bases from J, with 15 bases in between. This CDR3 spans 15 amino acids.

In its sample, this clone was seen a few times. A much larger clone sits a single nucleotide away, making a read error possible. This chain links TRBV10-3 with TRBJ1-1; D remains ambiguous. Looked up from germline, CDR1 is ENHRY and CDR2 is SYGVKD. The length of the CDR3 is 13 residues. CDR3 nucleotides: TGCGCCATCAGTGAGCAAGTCGTCCTGAGAGCTTTCTTT. Translating gives CAISEQVVLRAFF.

This clone was observed at least ten times. The rearrangement links TRBV20-1 to TRBJ2-1, with a weak D call TRBD2 (6 bases). Germline values: CDR1 DFQATT, CDR2 SNEGSKA (reference sequence). Trimming stripped 1 base from V and 6 bases from J, with 16 bases between. The CDR3 loop spans 15 amino acids. This CDR3 reads CSARALSGFLNEQFF. CDR3 coding DNA: TGCAGTGCTAGAGCTCTTAGCGGATTCCTCAATGAGCAGTTCTTC.